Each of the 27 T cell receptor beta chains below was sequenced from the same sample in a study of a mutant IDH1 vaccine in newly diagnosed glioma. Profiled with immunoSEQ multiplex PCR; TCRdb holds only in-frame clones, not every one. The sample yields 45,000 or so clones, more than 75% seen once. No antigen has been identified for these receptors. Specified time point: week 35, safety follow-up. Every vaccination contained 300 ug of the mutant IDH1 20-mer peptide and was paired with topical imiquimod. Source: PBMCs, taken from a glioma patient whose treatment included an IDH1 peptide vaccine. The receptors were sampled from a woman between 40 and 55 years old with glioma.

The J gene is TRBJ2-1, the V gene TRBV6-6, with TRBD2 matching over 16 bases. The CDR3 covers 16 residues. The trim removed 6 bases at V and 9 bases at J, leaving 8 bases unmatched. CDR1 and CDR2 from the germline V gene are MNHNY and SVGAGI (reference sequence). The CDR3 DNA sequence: TGTGCCAGCAGACCCCCGGGACTAGCGGGAGGGGGTGAGCAGTTCTTC. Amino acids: CASRPPGLAGGGEQFF.

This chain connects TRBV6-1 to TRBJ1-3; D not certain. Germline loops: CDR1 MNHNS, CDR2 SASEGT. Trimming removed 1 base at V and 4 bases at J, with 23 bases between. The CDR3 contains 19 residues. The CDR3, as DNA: TGTGCCAGCAGTGAAGTAAGGGTTTACGTAGACCGGGCCGGAAACACCATATATTTT. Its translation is CASSEVRVYVDRAGNTIYF.

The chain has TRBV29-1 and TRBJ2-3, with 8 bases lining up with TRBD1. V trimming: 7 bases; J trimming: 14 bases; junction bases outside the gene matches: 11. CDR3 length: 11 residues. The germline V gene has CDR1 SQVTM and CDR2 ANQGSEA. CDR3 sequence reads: CSGGTGQMGYF. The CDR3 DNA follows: TGCAGCGGGGGGACAGGTCAAATGGGGTATTTT.

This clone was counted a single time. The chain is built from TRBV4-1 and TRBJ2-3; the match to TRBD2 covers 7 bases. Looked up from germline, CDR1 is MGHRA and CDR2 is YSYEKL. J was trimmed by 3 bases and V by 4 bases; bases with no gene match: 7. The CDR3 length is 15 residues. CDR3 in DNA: TGCGCCAGCAGCCCGTCGCGGGGGAGTACAGATACGCAGTATTTT. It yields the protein CASSPSRGSTDTQYF.

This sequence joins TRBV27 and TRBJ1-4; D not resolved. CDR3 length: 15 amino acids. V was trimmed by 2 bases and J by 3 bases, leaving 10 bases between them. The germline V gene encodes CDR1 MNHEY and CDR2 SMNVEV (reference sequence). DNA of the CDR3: TGTGCCAGCAGTTTAAATATAAGGTCTAATGAAAAACTGTTTTTT. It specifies CASSLNIRSNEKLFF.

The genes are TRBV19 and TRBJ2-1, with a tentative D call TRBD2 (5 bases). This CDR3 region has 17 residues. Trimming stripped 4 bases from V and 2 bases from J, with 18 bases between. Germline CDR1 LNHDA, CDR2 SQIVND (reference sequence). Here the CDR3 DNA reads TGTGCCAGTAGTAAGGGTAGGAGATACGGGACCTACAATGAGCAGTTCTTC. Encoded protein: CASSKGRRYGTYNEQFF.

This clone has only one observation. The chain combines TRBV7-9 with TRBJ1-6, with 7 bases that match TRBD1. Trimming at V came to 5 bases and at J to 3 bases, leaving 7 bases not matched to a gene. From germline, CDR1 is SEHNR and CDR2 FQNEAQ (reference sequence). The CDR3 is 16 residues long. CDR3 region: CASSEQTGLYNSPLHF. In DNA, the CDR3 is TGTGCCAGCAGCGAACAGACAGGGCTCTATAATTCACCCCTCCACTTT.

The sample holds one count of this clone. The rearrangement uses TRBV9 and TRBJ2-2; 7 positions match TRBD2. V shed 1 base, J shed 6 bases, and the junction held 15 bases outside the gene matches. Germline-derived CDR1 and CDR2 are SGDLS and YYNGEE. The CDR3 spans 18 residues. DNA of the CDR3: TGTGCCAGCAGCGTAAAAGCCTCAGGCGGGAGCACGGCCGGGGAGCTGTTTTTT. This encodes CASSVKASGGSTAGELFF.

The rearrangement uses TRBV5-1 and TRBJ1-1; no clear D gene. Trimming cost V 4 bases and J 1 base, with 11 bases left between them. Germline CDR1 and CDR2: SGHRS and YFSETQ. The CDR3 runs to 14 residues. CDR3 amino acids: CASSGDGSNTEAFF. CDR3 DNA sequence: TGCGCCAGCAGCGGCGACGGTTCGAACACTGAAGCTTTCTTT.

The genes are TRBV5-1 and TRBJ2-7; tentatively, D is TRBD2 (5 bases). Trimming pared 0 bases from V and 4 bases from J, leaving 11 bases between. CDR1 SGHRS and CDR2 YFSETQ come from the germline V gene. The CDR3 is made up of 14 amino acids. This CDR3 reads CASSLGGLYYEQYF. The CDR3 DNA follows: TGCGCCAGCAGCTTGGGAGGGTTGTATTACGAGCAGTACTTC. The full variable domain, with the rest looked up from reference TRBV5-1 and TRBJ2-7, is KAGVTQTPRYLIKTRGQQVTLSCSPISGHRSVSWYQQTPGQGLQFLFEYFSETQRNKGNFPGRFSGRQFSNSRSEMNVSTLELGDSALYLCASSLGGLYYEQYFGPGTRLTVT.

The CDR3 spells CASSSGQMTGELFF. The CDR3, as DNA: TGCGCCAGCAGCTCTGGACAGATGACCGGGGAGCTGTTTTTT. This chain joins TRBV5-1 and TRBJ2-2; perhaps TRBD1 as D (6 bases). There are 14 residues in the CDR3. V lost 3 bases and J lost 5, with 11 bases in between. Germline CDR1 and CDR2: SGHRS and YFSETQ. Full variable domain (outside the CDR3, taken from reference TRBV5-1 and TRBJ2-2): KAGVTQTPRYLIKTRGQQVTLSCSPISGHRSVSWYQQTPGQGLQFLFEYFSETQRNKGNFPGRFSGRQFSNSRSEMNVSTLELGDSALYLCASSSGQMTGELFFGEGSRLTVL.

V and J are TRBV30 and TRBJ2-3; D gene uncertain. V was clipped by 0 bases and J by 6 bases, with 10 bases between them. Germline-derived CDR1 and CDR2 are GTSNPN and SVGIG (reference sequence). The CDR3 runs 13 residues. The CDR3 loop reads CAWSVIEPDTQYF. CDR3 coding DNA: TGTGCCTGGAGTGTAATTGAGCCGGATACGCAGTATTTT.

The CDR3 loop is CASSLEEVTEAFF. The CDR3 DNA reads as TGTGCCAGCAGCTTGGAGGAAGTGACTGAAGCTTTCTTT. The V gene is TRBV5-6, the J gene TRBJ1-1; D gene uncertain. The length of the CDR3 is 13 residues. Trimming pared 0 bases from V and 5 bases from J, leaving 8 bases between. Germline lookup yields CDR1 SGHDT and CDR2 YYEEEE.

The CDR3 DNA is TGTGCCAGTAGTATCAGGGACTTTAATCAGCCCCAGCATTTT. Translating it yields CASSIRDFNQPQHF. V and J are TRBV19 and TRBJ1-5, with TRBD1 as a possible D gene (5 bases). Trimming pared 3 bases from V and 4 bases from J, leaving 10 bases between. Germline CDR1 is LNHDA and CDR2 is SQIVND (reference sequence). This CDR3 region has 14 residues.

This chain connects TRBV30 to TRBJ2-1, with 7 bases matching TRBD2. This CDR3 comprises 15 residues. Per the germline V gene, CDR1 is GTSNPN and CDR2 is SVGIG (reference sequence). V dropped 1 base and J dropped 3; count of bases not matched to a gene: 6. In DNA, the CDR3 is TGTGCCTGGAGTGGGAGAAGCGGGATCTACAATGAGCAGTTCTTC. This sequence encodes CAWSGRSGIYNEQFF.

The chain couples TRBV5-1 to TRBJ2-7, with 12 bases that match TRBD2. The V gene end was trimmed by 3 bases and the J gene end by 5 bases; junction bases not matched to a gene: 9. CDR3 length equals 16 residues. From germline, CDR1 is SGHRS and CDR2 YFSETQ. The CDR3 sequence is CASSWETSGSTHEQYF. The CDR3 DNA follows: TGCGCCAGCAGCTGGGAGACTAGCGGGAGCACCCACGAGCAGTACTTC.

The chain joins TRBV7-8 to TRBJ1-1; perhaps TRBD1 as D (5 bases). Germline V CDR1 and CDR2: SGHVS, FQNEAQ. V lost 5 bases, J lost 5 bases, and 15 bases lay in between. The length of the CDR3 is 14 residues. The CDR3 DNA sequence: TGTGCCAGCAGCCCGCGGTGGGACTTAACTGAAGCTTTCTTT. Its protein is CASSPRWDLTEAFF.

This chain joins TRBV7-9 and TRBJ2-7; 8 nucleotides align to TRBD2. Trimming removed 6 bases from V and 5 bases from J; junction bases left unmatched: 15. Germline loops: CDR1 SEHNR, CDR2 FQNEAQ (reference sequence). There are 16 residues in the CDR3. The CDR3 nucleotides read TGTGCCAGCAGTCATACTCCCTATCGGGGGGGCGACGAGCAGTACTTC. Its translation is CASSHTPYRGGDEQYF.

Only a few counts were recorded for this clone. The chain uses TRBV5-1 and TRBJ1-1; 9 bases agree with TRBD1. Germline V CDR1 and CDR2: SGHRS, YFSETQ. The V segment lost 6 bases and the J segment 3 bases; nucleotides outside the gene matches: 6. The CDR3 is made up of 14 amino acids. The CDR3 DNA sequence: TGCGCCAGCAAGACGACAGGGGGTTACACTGAAGCTTTCTTT. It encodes CASKTTGGYTEAFF.

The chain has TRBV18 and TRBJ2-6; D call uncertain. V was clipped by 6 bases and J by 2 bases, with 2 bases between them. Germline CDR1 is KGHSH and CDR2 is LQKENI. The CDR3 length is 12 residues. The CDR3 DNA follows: TGTGCCAGCTCGCCTGGGGCCAACGTCCTGACTTTC. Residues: CASSPGANVLTF.

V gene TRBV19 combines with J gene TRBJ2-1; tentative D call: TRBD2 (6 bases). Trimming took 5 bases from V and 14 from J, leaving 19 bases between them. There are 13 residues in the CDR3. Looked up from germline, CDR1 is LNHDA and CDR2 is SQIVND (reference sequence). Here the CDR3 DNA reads TGTGCCAGTAGTTCCGCGGGGACCCCCAAAAAGTTCTTC. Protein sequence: CASSSAGTPKKFF.

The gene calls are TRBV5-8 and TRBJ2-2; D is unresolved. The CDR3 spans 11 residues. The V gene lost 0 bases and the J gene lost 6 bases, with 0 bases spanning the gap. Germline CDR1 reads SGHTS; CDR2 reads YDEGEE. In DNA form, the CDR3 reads TGTGCCAGCAGCTTGGCCGGGGAGCTGTTTTTT. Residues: CASSLAGELFF.

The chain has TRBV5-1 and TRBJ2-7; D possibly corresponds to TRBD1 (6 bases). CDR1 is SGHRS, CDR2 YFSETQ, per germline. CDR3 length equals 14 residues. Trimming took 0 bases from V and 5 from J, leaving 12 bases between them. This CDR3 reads CASSLVSGDNEQYF. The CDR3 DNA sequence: TGCGCCAGCAGCTTGGTGTCAGGGGACAACGAGCAGTACTTC. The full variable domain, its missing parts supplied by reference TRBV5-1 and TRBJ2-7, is KAGVTQTPRYLIKTRGQQVTLSCSPISGHRSVSWYQQTPGQGLQFLFEYFSETQRNKGNFPGRFSGRQFSNSRSEMNVSTLELGDSALYLCASSLVSGDNEQYFGPGTRLTVT.

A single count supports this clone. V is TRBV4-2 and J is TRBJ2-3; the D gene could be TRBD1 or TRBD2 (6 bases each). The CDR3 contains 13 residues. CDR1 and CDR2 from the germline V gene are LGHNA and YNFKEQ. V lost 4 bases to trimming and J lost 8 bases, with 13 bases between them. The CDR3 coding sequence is TGTGCCAGCAGCCCGAAGGGGGGAGCTACGCAGTATTTT. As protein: CASSPKGGATQYF.

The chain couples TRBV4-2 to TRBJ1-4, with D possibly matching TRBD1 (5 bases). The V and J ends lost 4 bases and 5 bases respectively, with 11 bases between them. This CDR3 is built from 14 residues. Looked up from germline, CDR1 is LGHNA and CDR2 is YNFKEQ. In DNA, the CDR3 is TGTGCCAGCAGCCGACAGACTGACAATGAAAAACTGTTTTTT. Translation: CASSRQTDNEKLFF.

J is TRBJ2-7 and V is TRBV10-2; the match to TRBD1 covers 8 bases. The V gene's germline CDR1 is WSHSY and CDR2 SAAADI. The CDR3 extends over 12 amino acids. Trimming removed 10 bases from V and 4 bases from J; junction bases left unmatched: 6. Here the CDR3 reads CATLTGEYEQYF. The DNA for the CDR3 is TGCGCCACCCTGACAGGGGAATACGAGCAGTACTTC.

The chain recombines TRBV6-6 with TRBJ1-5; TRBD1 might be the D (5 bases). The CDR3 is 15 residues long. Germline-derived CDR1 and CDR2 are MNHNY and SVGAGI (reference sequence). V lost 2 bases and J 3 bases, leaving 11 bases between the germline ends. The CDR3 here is CASSYRGGVNQPQHF. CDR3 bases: TGTGCCAGCAGTTACCGGGGAGGGGTCAATCAGCCCCAGCATTTT.